These 22 T cell receptor beta chains were sequenced from one sample in a study of shared clonotypes between healthy human individuals. TCRdb's table, derived via immunoSEQ multiplex PCR, lists solely in-frame clones and lacks some. The repertoire holds some 1.5 million clones, with roughly 96% as singletons. Sequencing used naive CD4+ T cells sorted from blood. Stated subset: CD45RA+ positively selected. Receptor source: a man younger than 40 in good health.

This rearrangement joins TRBV6-4 to TRBJ2-3, with unresolved D. The CDR3 is 12 residues long. Trimming left V 2 bases short and J 2 bases short, with 2 bases between. Germline V gene sequence: CDR1 MRHNA, CDR2 SNTAGT. CDR3 bases: TGTGCCAGCAGTGACGCCACAGATACGCAGTATTTT. Its translation: CASSDATDTQYF.

The J gene is TRBJ2-1, the V gene TRBV27; D not resolved. The CDR3 is 15 amino acids. V was clipped by 3 bases and J by 8 bases, with 17 bases between them. Germline V gene lookup returns CDR1 MNHEY and CDR2 SMNVEV (reference sequence). This CDR3 reads CASSLPPFEFHEQFF. DNA for the CDR3: TGTGCCAGCAGTTTGCCCCCCTTTGAGTTCCATGAGCAGTTCTTC.

CDR3 nucleotide sequence: TGTGCCAGCAGCTTGGTACTGAGCGGTAACTCCTACAATGAGCAGTTCTTC. Its translation is CASSLVLSGNSYNEQFF. The rearrangement joins TRBV5-8 to TRBJ2-1; TRBD2 might be the D (5 bases). Trimming cost V 0 bases and J 0 bases, with 13 bases left between them. Germline CDR1 is SGHTS and CDR2 is YDEGEE. CDR3 length: 17 amino acids.

This clone was detected once. The V call is TRBV30, the J call TRBJ2-2; 9 bases are shared with TRBD1. Germline CDR1 reads GTSNPN; CDR2 reads SVGIG (reference sequence). This CDR3 comprises 14 residues. After removal of 3 bases from V and 3 bases from J, the junction contained 2 bases not matched to a gene. The CDR3 reads CAWSGDRDTGELFF. The CDR3 DNA reads TGTGCCTGGAGCGGGGACAGGGACACCGGGGAGCTGTTTTTT.

This clone was seen once. The V and J genes are TRBV29-1 and TRBJ2-7; 8 bases map to TRBD2. The CDR3 covers 15 residues. The germline V gene encodes CDR1 SQVTM and CDR2 ANQGSEA. Germline trimming cut 6 bases from V and 3 bases from J; bases unmatched to any gene: 13. The CDR3: CSVGLKSGSLYEQYF. The CDR3 nucleotides are TGCAGCGTGGGTCTGAAGAGCGGGAGTCTCTACGAGCAGTACTTC.

This clone is a singleton in its sample. V gene TRBV2 combines with J gene TRBJ1-2; D is ambiguous. Germline V lookup: CDR1 SNHLY, CDR2 FYNNEI. Trimming shortened V by 6 bases and J by 7 bases, and 18 bases separated the two germline ends. CDR3 length equals 14 residues. CDR3 bases: TGTGCCAGCAGCCCAGAGGTTACTTTCGGTGGCTACACCTTC. Protein product: CASSPEVTFGGYTF.

The chain uses TRBV19 and TRBJ2-3; 7 bases fit TRBD2. CDR3 length equals 16 residues. The V gene end was trimmed by 6 bases and the J gene end by 0 bases; junction bases not matched to a gene: 9. The germline CDR1 and CDR2 sequences are LNHDA and SQIVND (reference sequence). DNA for the CDR3: TGTGCCAGTAGCTTCTTACTAGCGCCTAGCACAGATACGCAGTATTTT. Its translation is CASSFLLAPSTDTQYF.

This chain joins TRBV30 and TRBJ2-2, with 12 bases aligning to TRBD2. The CDR3 is 17 residues long. Germline V gene data show CDR1 as GTSNPN and CDR2 as SVGIG (reference sequence). Unmatched junction bases numbered 13, after V lost 6 bases and J lost 5 bases. CDR3 coding DNA: TGTGCCTGTACTGGACTAGCGGGAAGCCCTGGGACCGGGGAGCTGTTTTTT. It specifies CACTGLAGSPGTGELFF.

CDR3 coding DNA: TGTGCCAGCAGTTTACAGGGCACAAACATTCAGTACTTC. Protein sequence: CASSLQGTNIQYF. The V gene is TRBV28, the J gene TRBJ2-4; D is possibly TRBD1 (5 bases). The CDR3 is made up of 13 amino acids. Germline V gives CDR1 MDHEN, CDR2 SYDVKM. Deletions cut 2 bases from V and 6 bases from J, with 8 bases between.

The chain uses TRBV30 and TRBJ1-4, with unresolved D. The CDR3 is 13 residues long. From germline, CDR1 is GTSNPN and CDR2 SVGIG (reference sequence). V was trimmed by 0 bases and J by 8 bases, leaving 10 bases between them. The CDR3 here is CAWSVQAGEKLFF. In DNA, the CDR3 is TGTGCCTGGAGTGTCCAAGCGGGGGAAAAACTGTTTTTT.

The V gene is TRBV7-2, the J gene TRBJ2-1; D not resolved. Germline values: CDR1 SGHTA, CDR2 FQGNSA. The ends were cut back, 4 bases at V and 10 bases at J, with 20 bases in the middle. There are 15 residues in the CDR3. The CDR3, as DNA: TGTGCCAGCAGCTCCCCATTCGCCCAGTTTAGGGAGCAGTTCTTC. Its protein product is CASSSPFAQFREQFF.

With respect to this clone: The sample has other DNA sequences that encode this CDR3 too. The chain joins TRBV19 to TRBJ2-6; perhaps D is TRBD1 or TRBD2 (5 bases each). V was trimmed by 3 bases and J by 2 bases, leaving 8 bases between them. The CDR3 contains 15 residues. Germline CDR1 reads LNHDA; CDR2 reads SQIVND (reference sequence). The CDR3 bases are TGTGCCAGTAGTATCCAGGGACCTGGGGCCAACGTCCTGACTTTC. This codes for CASSIQGPGANVLTF.

This clone was recorded only once. V gene TRBV7-2 combines with J gene TRBJ1-5; no reliable D call. The CDR3 totals 14 residues. Germline-derived CDR1 and CDR2 are SGHTA and FQGNSA. Between the trimmed V and J ends, which lost 5 bases and 2 bases, there was a span of 10 bases. The CDR3 sequence is CASSPGLRNQPQHF. DNA for the CDR3: TGTGCCAGCAGCCCGGGGTTACGCAATCAGCCCCAGCATTTT.

The chain couples TRBV6-1 to TRBJ1-2; no clear D gene. V was pared by 0 bases and J by 4 bases, with 0 bases between. Germline loops: CDR1 MNHNS, CDR2 SASEGT. The CDR3 spans 11 residues. CDR3 bases: TGTGCCAGCAGTGAAGCCTATGGCTACACCTTC. Its protein is CASSEAYGYTF.

The gene calls are TRBV28 and TRBJ2-7, with TRBD2 identical over 8 bases. V shed 4 bases, J shed 2 bases, and the junction held 13 bases outside the gene matches. This CDR3 comprises 17 residues. Germline CDR1 is MDHEN and CDR2 is SYDVKM. CDR3 in DNA: TGTGCCAGCAGTTCGGGGTTAGGTGCGGGAGGCACCTACGAGCAGTACTTC. It yields the protein CASSSGLGAGGTYEQYF.

The chain couples TRBV7-9 to TRBJ1-3, with unresolved D. The germline CDR1 and CDR2 sequences are SEHNR and FQNEAQ (reference sequence). V was shortened by 4 bases and J by 2 bases, with 0 bases between the two germline ends. The length of the CDR3 is 11 residues. CDR3 residues: CASSSGNTIYF. The CDR3 nucleotides are TGTGCCAGCAGCTCTGGAAACACCATATATTTT.

V is TRBV15 and J is TRBJ2-1, with 7 nucleotides matching TRBD2. Germline loops: CDR1 LNHNV, CDR2 YYDKDF (reference sequence). V dropped 0 bases and J dropped 8; count of bases not matched to a gene: 7. The CDR3 contains 15 residues. The CDR3 loop reads CATSRDVRGRYEQFF. The CDR3 nucleotides are TGTGCCACCAGCAGAGATGTGCGGGGGAGGTATGAGCAGTTCTTC. Drawing the rest from reference TRBV15 and TRBJ2-1, the complete variable domain is DAMVIQNPRYQVTQFGKPVTLSCSQTLNHNVMYWYQQKSSQAPKLLFHYYDKDFNNEADTPDNFQSRRPNTSFCFLDIRSPGLGDTAMYLCATSRDVRGRYEQFFGPGTRLTVL.

V is TRBV28 and J is TRBJ1-4; D is possibly TRBD1 (5 bases). The germline V and J ends were trimmed by 8 bases and 8 bases, with 18 bases remaining between them. The CDR3 is 14 amino acids. CDR1 MDHEN and CDR2 SYDVKM come from the germline V gene. The DNA of the CDR3 is TGTGCCAGCGGCCTGACGGGGGGAAACGAAAAACTGTTTTTT. It yields the protein CASGLTGGNEKLFF.

V and J are TRBV19 and TRBJ2-2, with 10 bases fitting TRBD2. CDR3 length equals 17 residues. Germline V gives CDR1 LNHDA, CDR2 SQIVND (reference sequence). V shed 4 bases and J 6 bases; nucleotides not matched to a gene: 11. CDR3 sequence: CASSNHVVAGGPGELFF. CDR3 in DNA: TGTGCCAGTAGTAACCACGTAGTAGCGGGAGGACCCGGGGAGCTGTTTTTT.

The chain combines TRBV28 with TRBJ1-3; unclear D gene. Trimming removed 6 bases at V and 3 bases at J, with 18 bases between. CDR1 MDHEN and CDR2 SYDVKM come from the germline V gene. This CDR3 is 16 amino acids long. The CDR3 sequence: CASSHLSFKDGNTIYF. For the CDR3, the DNA is TGTGCCAGCAGCCACCTTTCATTTAAGGATGGAAACACCATATATTTT.

This rearrangement joins TRBV5-1 to TRBJ1-1; the match to TRBD1 covers 9 bases. The V gene's germline CDR1 is SGHRS and CDR2 YFSETQ. The V segment lost 3 bases and the J segment 3 bases; nucleotides outside the gene matches: 9. The CDR3 is 16 amino acids. Here the CDR3 reads CASSSGQGILDTEAFF. The CDR3 DNA reads as TGCGCCAGCAGCTCGGGACAGGGAATTTTGGACACTGAAGCTTTCTTT.

The rearrangement uses TRBV25-1 and TRBJ1-2; D might be TRBD1 (5 bases). There are 12 residues in the CDR3. V lost 4 bases to trimming and J lost 8 bases, with 11 bases between them. Germline values: CDR1 MGHDK, CDR2 SYGVNS. The CDR3 sequence: CASSVGVRGYTF. The CDR3 DNA reads TGTGCCAGCAGTGTAGGGGTACGAGGCTACACCTTC.